Listed below are T cell receptor beta chains from one sample, sequenced in a study of T cell responses to AZD1222 COVID-19 vaccine. Sequencing used immunoSEQ multiplex PCR; TCRdb keeps in-frame clones, though not all of them. In the table there are about 150,000 clones, around 85% of which are singletons. Here the sequenced sample was peripheral blood, taken on day 0 of AZD1222 vaccination. These receptors came from an adult in good health. CDR3s include the opening cysteine and the closing phenylalanine or tryptophan. D genes are given only for firm matches.

J gene: TRBJ1-6; V gene: TRBV27; D gene: TRBD1; CDR3 protein: CASRLTGGHSPLHF
J gene: TRBJ1-2; V gene: TRBV6-5; D gene: TRBD1; CDR3 protein: CASKQGAMNYGYTF
J gene: TRBJ1-1; V gene: TRBV5-1; D gene: TRBD1; CDR3 protein: CASTVTGTNTEAFF
J gene: TRBJ1-5; V gene: TRBV9; D gene: NA; CDR3 protein: CASSVGEGGGNQPQHF
J gene: TRBJ2-1; V gene: TRBV30; D gene: NA; CDR3 protein: CAWSVIYPDSYNEQFF
J gene: TRBJ1-1; V gene: TRBV30; D gene: TRBD1; CDR3 protein: CAWSVNRGFTEAFF
J gene: TRBJ2-1; V gene: TRBV5-1; D gene: NA; CDR3 protein: CASSLALNYNEQFF
J gene: TRBJ1-2; V gene: TRBV4-2; D gene: NA; CDR3 protein: CASSQDQAIGLGYTF
J gene: TRBJ1-3; V gene: TRBV5-1; D gene: NA; CDR3 protein: CASSIDGTVSGNTIYF
J gene: TRBJ1-1; V gene: TRBV27; D gene: TRBD1; CDR3 protein: CASSSRDSEAFF
J gene: TRBJ2-3; V gene: TRBV28; D gene: NA; CDR3 protein: CASSLFTSPQYF
J gene: TRBJ2-5; V gene: TRBV30; D gene: TRBD2; CDR3 protein: CAWTPGLAGETQYF